The 20 T cell receptor beta chains in this list originate from one sample, sequenced in a study of Graves' ophthalmopathy and Graves' hyperthyroidism (dated by TCRdb to 2017 to 2018). The instrument was an Illumina HiSeq 2000. For repertoire sequencing, TCR beta CDR3 regions were amplified from RNA transcripts. HTBI primers and the Qiagen OneStep RT-PCR kit were used in a first-round RT-PCR, which was followed by a second-round multiplex PCR, size selection and purification. In-frame beta chains were kept once TCRdb had trimmed the public reads at Q25 with fastp and called clones with MiXCR. When rows share a CDR3 protein, they turn into one entry using the most common DNA and genes. The sample table holds over 150,000 distinct CDR3 sequences, of which 30% to 45% were seen once. Of the sample, about 6% falls within the top ten clones. Sequenced sample: peripheral blood. The origin of the receptors is a middle-aged woman with Graves' ophthalmopathy. Donor details come from another sample of the same person, matched by shared clones.

The chain carries TRBV7-9 and TRBJ1-1; D uncertain. With 5 bases removed from V and 4 bases from J, the gap between germline ends came to 11 bases. Germline values: CDR1 SEHNR, CDR2 FQNEAQ (reference sequence). CDR3 size: 13 residues. CDR3 bases: TGTGCCAGCAGCACGGCCCCGAGCACTGAAGCTTTCTTT. This gives the protein CASSTAPSTEAFF.

The chain links TRBV11-2 to TRBJ1-2, with 8 bases fitting TRBD1. The CDR3 consists of 16 residues. In germline, CDR1 is SGHAT, CDR2 FQNNGV. V lost 6 bases to trimming and J lost 0 bases; unmatched junction nucleotides: 9. CDR3 sequence (DNA): TGTGCCAGCAGACGAACAGGGGGAGCCACTAACTATGGCTACACCTTC. It specifies CASRRTGGATNYGYTF.

This sequence joins TRBV5-1 and TRBJ2-7; 13 bases are a match to TRBD2. The germline CDR1 and CDR2 sequences are SGHRS and YFSETQ. The CDR3 runs 15 residues. Trimming at V came to 3 bases and at J to 6 bases, leaving 6 bases not matched to a gene. In DNA, the CDR3 is TGCGCCAGCAGCTCCTGGACTAGCGGGAGTGGCGAGCAGTACTTC. Translated, it gives CASSSWTSGSGEQYF.

This clonotype has ten or more counts. The V call is TRBV10-3, the J call TRBJ1-5, with D possibly matching TRBD1 (6 bases). V lost 2 bases and J 2 bases, leaving 10 bases between the germline ends. Germline CDR1 reads ENHRY; CDR2 reads SYGVKD. The CDR3 is 15 amino acids. This CDR3 reads CAISEGRTGNQPQHF. The CDR3 region has the DNA TGTGCCATCAGTGAGGGGCGGACAGGCAATCAGCCCCAGCATTTT.

In regard to this clonotype: Because the CDR3's place on the DNA is in doubt, the DNA is left out and the CDR3 is given as listed by TCRdb. The V and J genes are TRBV19 and TRBJ1-5; the D call of TRBD1 is as the table states it, not checked on the DNA. Germline CDR1 is LNHDA and CDR2 is SQIVND (reference sequence). The CDR3 spans 15 amino acids, including both terminal residues. This CDR3 reads CASSLNGGAISPSIF.

The sample holds many counts of this clonotype. The rearrangement joins TRBV28 to TRBJ1-2; no firm D call. Trimming took 6 bases from V and 4 from J, leaving 15 bases between them. Germline V gene lookup returns CDR1 MDHEN and CDR2 SYDVKM. The CDR3 totals 14 residues. The CDR3 protein is CASSVDGFIYGYTF. The DNA for the CDR3 is TGTGCCAGCAGCGTGGACGGATTTATCTATGGCTACACCTTC.

Ten or more counts support this clonotype. The V and J genes are TRBV5-1 and TRBJ1-2; no reliable D call. Germline V lookup: CDR1 SGHRS, CDR2 YFSETQ. This CDR3 has 15 residues. V dropped 0 bases and J dropped 1 base, with 10 bases sitting between them. CDR3 DNA: TGCGCCAGCAGCTTGGGGCACCGACTTAACTATGGCTACACCTTC. It encodes CASSLGHRLNYGYTF.

This clonotype was seen many times. The chain joins TRBV20-1 to TRBJ2-7; D not certain. The CDR3 contains 12 residues. V lost 8 bases, J lost 3 bases, and 14 bases lay in between. Germline CDR1 and CDR2: DFQATT and SNEGSKA (reference sequence). The CDR3 region is CSLGPNYYEQYF. The DNA of the CDR3 is TGCAGTCTGGGTCCTAACTACTACGAGCAGTACTTC.

In its sample, this clonotype was seen many times. This chain joins TRBV20-1 and TRBJ2-7, with 11 nucleotides matching TRBD1. This CDR3 has 16 amino acids. J gave up 1 base and V 0 bases, and 5 bases lay outside the gene matches. Germline V gene lookup returns CDR1 DFQATT and CDR2 SNEGSKA (reference sequence). DNA for the CDR3: TGCAGTGCTAGAGATCTGGGACAGGGGGGATCCTACGAGCAGTACTTC. Protein: CSARDLGQGGSYEQYF.

This clonotype was observed at least ten times. The chain couples TRBV5-1 to TRBJ1-1, with D maybe TRBD1 (5 bases). V lost 3 bases to trimming and J lost 1 base, with 13 bases between them. The CDR3 spans 15 residues. The germline CDR1 and CDR2 sequences are SGHRS and YFSETQ. CDR3 nucleotides: TGCGCCAGCAGCTCCTCGGGGCTGGGGAACACTGAAGCTTTCTTT. Translation gives CASSSSGLGNTEAFF.

This clonotype was observed a few times. The V call is TRBV12-3 or TRBV12-4, the J call TRBJ1-2, with 7 bases that match TRBD1. V shed 6 bases and J 3 bases; nucleotides not matched to a gene: 4. The CDR3 has 13 residues. As DNA, the CDR3 is TGTGCCAGCAGGCGACAGGGAGACTATGGCTACACCTTC. The encoded protein is CASRRQGDYGYTF.

The V call is TRBV28, the J call TRBJ2-3, with no clear D. There are 17 residues in the CDR3. Trimming stripped 5 bases from V and 2 bases from J, with 20 bases between. Germline CDR1 and CDR2: MDHEN and SYDVKM. The CDR3 region has the DNA TGTGCCAGCAGTCCCCTAGGGCTCCTCCGATTCACAGATACGCAGTATTTT. This gives the protein CASSPLGLLRFTDTQYF.

This clonotype has a count of ten or more. The gene calls are TRBV7-2 and TRBJ2-7; 9 positions agree with TRBD2. After removal of 5 bases from V and 10 bases from J, the junction contained 9 bases not matched to a gene. Germline CDR1 and CDR2: SGHTA and FQGNSA. CDR3 length equals 13 residues. The CDR3 protein is CASSRGQREDQYF. In nucleotides, the CDR3 is TGTGCCAGCAGCCGAGGGCAGCGGGAGGACCAGTACTTC.

This clonotype was detected many times. The V gene is TRBV6-5, the J gene TRBJ2-7; TRBD1 matches at 7 bases. Germline loops: CDR1 MNHEY, CDR2 SVGAGI. J was trimmed by 3 bases and V by 7 bases; bases with no gene match: 6. The CDR3 consists of 13 residues. The CDR3 nucleotides are TGTGCCAGCACTTCCCCAGGGGGCTACGAGCAGTACTTC. It translates to CASTSPGGYEQYF.

With respect to this clonotype: A much larger clone is a single base away; this may be a read error. The chain carries TRBV12-3 or TRBV12-4 and TRBJ1-1; 8 bases map to TRBD1. This CDR3 has 13 residues. After removal of 6 bases from V and 11 bases from J, the junction contained 11 bases not matched to a gene. The CDR3 sequence is CASSFRVGTGAFF. In nucleotides, the CDR3 is TGTGCCAGCAGCTTTCGGGTAGGGACAGGTGCTTTCTTT.

This clonotype appeared a few times. The rearrangement uses TRBV6-1 and TRBJ2-7; TRBD1 matches 7 bases. Unmatched junction bases numbered 8, after V lost 2 bases and J lost 4 bases. This CDR3 region has 15 residues. The germline V gene encodes CDR1 MNHNS and CDR2 SASEGT. CDR3 amino acids: CASSEFIRQGYEQYF. The CDR3 DNA follows: TGTGCCAGCAGTGAATTCATAAGACAGGGATACGAGCAGTACTTC.

DNA of the CDR3: TGTGCCAGCAGCTTAGATGGTCAGACCCAGTACTTC. Translating it yields CASSLDGQTQYF. The chain recombines TRBV11-3 with TRBJ2-5; D call uncertain. Germline CDR1 and CDR2: SGHNT and YENEEA. This CDR3 has 12 amino acids. V gave up 0 bases and J gave up 6 bases, with 5 bases separating them. Drawing the rest from reference TRBV11-3 and TRBJ2-5, the complete variable domain is EAGVVQSPRYKIIEKKQPVAFWCNPISGHNTLYWYLQNLGQGPELLIRYENEEAVDDSQLPKDRFSAERLKGVDSTLKIQPAELGDSAVYLCASSLDGQTQYFGPGTRLLVL.

This clonotype was counted ten times or more. The chain uses TRBV12-3 or TRBV12-4 and TRBJ2-7, with a weak D call TRBD1 (5 bases). V was trimmed by 3 bases and J by 1 base, leaving 10 bases between them. The CDR3 runs 14 residues. CDR3 amino acids: CASSFPAGSYEQYF. As DNA, the CDR3 is TGTGCCAGCAGTTTTCCGGCAGGGTCCTACGAGCAGTACTTC.

This clonotype was detected only a few times. The chain joins TRBV20-1 to TRBJ1-2, with D perhaps TRBD1 (5 bases). Deletions cut 0 bases from V and 3 bases from J, with 17 bases between. Looked up from germline, CDR1 is DFQATT and CDR2 is SNEGSKA (reference sequence). The CDR3 has 16 residues. Here the CDR3 DNA reads TGCAGTGCTAGAGATCGCCTTGGGCAGGGTGACTATGGCTACACCTTC. Its protein is CSARDRLGQGDYGYTF.

This clonotype was recorded at least ten times. A read error is possible here, since a much larger clone lies one base away. V usage is TRBV27 and J usage is TRBJ2-5, with 7 bases fitting TRBD2. This CDR3 has 15 amino acids. V was clipped by 5 bases and J by 5 bases; unmatched bases: 11. The germline gives CDR1 MNHEY, CDR2 SMNVEV (reference sequence). The CDR3 sequence: CASSVWGGMMETQYF. CDR3 coding DNA: TGTGCCAGCAGTGTGTGGGGGGGGATGATGGAGACCCAGTACTTC.